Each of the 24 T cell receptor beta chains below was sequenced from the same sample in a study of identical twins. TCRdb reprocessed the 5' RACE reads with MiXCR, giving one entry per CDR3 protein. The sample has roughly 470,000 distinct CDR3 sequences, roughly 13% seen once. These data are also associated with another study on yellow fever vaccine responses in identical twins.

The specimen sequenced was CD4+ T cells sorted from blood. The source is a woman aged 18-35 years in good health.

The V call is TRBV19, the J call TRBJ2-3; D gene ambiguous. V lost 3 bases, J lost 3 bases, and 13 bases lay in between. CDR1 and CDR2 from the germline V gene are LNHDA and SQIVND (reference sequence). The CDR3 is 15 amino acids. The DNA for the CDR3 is TGTGCCAGTAGTATCGGACCTCACGGGACAGATACGCAGTATTTT. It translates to CASSIGPHGTDTQYF.

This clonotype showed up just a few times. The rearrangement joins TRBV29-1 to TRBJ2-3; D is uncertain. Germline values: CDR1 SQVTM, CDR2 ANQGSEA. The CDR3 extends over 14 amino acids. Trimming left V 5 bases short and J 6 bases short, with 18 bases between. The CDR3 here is CSVPSLSMRDTQYF. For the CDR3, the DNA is TGCAGCGTTCCCTCTCTCTCTATGCGGGATACGCAGTATTTT.

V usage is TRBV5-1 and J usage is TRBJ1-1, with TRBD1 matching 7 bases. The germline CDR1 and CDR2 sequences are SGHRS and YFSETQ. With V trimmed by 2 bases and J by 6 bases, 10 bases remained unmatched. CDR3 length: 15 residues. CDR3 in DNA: TGCGCCAGCAGCTTTGCGACAGGGATCGGGTCTGAAGCTTTCTTT. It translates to CASSFATGIGSEAFF.

DNA for the CDR3: TGTGCCAGCAGTAAACCGGGACAGGGGTGGGTAACGGCTTTCTTT. Its translation is CASSKPGQGWVTAFF. This chain connects TRBV2 to TRBJ1-1, with 10 positions matching TRBD1. Germline assignment: CDR1 SNHLY and CDR2 FYNNEI. The CDR3 is 15 residues long. Losses at the gene ends were 5 bases for V and 11 bases for J; bases not matched to a gene: 14.

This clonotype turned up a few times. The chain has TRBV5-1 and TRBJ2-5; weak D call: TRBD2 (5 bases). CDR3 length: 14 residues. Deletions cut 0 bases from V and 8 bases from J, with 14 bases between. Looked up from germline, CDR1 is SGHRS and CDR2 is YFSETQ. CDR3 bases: TGCGCCAGCAGCTTGGAGGCGGGTACTGGAACCCAGTACTTC. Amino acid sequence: CASSLEAGTGTQYF.

The CDR3 DNA is TGCGCCAGCAGTGAGACAGGATTAACCTACGAGCAGTACTTC. Residues: CASSETGLTYEQYF. This rearrangement joins TRBV10-2 to TRBJ2-7, with D possibly matching TRBD1 (5 bases). Trimming took 2 bases from V and 2 from J, leaving 10 bases between them. The germline gives CDR1 WSHSY, CDR2 SAAADI. This CDR3 spans 14 amino acids.

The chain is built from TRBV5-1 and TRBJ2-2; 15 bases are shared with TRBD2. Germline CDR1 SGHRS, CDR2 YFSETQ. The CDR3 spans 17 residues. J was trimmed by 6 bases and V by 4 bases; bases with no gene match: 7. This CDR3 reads CASSPGLAGGKAGELFF. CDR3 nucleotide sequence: TGCGCCAGCAGCCCAGGACTAGCGGGAGGGAAGGCCGGGGAGCTGTTTTTT.

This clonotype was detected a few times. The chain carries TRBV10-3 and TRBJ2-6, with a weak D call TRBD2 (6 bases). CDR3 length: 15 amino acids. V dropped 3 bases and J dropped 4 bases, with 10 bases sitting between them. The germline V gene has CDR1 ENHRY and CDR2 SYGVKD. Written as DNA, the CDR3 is TGTGCCATCAGTGAACTAGCTTCGGGGGCCAACGTCCTGACTTTC. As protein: CAISELASGANVLTF.

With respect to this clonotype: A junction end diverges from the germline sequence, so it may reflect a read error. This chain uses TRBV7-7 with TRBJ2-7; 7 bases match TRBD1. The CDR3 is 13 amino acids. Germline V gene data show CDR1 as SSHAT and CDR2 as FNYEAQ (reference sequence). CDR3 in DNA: TGTGCTAGCAGCCCCGGGACAGTCCACGAGCAGTACTTC. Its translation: CASSPGTVHEQYF.

CDR3 region: CASSLLDRGPEKLFF. The CDR3, as DNA: TGTGCCAGCAGTTTATTGGACAGGGGGCCTGAAAAACTGTTTTTT. The chain joins TRBV28 to TRBJ1-4; 11 nucleotides agree with TRBD1. The V segment lost 1 base and the J segment 7 bases; nucleotides outside the gene matches: 2. From germline, CDR1 is MDHEN and CDR2 SYDVKM. The CDR3 spans 15 residues.

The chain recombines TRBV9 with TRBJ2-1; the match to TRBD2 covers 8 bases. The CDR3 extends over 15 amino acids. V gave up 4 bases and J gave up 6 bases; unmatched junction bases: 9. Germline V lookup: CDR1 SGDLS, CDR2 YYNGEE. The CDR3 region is CASSSRGTRANEQFF. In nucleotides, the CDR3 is TGTGCCAGCAGCTCCCGAGGGACTAGGGCCAATGAGCAGTTCTTC.

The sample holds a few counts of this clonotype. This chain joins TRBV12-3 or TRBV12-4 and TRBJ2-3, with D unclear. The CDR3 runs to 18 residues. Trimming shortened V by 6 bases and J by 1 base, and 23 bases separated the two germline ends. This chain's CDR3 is CASRRDLGMALRTDTQYF. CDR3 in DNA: TGTGCCAGCAGGAGAGACTTAGGGATGGCTTTACGCACAGATACGCAGTATTTT.

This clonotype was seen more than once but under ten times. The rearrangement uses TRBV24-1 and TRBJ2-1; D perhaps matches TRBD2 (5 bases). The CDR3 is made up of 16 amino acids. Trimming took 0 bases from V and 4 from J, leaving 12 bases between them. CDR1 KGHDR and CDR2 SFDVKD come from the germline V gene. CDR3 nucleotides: TGTGCCACCAGTGATTTGCTACCGGGGAAGTACAATGAGCAGTTCTTC. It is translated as CATSDLLPGKYNEQFF.

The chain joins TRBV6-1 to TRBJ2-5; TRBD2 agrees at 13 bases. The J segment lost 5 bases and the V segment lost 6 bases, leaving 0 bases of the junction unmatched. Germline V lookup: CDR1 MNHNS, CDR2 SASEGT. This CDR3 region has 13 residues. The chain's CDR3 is CASRLAGGETQYF. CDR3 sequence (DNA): TGTGCCAGCAGACTAGCGGGAGGGGAGACCCAGTACTTC.

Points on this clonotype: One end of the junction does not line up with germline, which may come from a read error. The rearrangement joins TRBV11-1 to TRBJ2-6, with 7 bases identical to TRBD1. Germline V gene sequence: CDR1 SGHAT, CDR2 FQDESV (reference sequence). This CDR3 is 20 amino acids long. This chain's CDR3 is CASSFASGTGALSRANVLTF. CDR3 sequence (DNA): TGTGCCAGCAGCTTCGCTTCAGGAACAGGGGCCCTCTCTAGGGCCAACGTCCTGACTTTC. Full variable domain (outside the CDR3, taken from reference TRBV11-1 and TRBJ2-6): EAEVAQSPRYKITEKSQAVAFWCDPISGHATLYWYRQILGQGPELLVQFQDESVVDDSQLPKDRFSAERLKGVDSTLKIQPAELGDSAMYLCASSFASGTGALSRANVLTFGAGSRLTVL.

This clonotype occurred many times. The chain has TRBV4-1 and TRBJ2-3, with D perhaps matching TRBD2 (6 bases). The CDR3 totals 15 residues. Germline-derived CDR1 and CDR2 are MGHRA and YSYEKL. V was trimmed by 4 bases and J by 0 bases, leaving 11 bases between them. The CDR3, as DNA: TGCGCCAGCAGCCGGGACTGGGGCAGCACAGATACGCAGTATTTT. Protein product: CASSRDWGSTDTQYF.

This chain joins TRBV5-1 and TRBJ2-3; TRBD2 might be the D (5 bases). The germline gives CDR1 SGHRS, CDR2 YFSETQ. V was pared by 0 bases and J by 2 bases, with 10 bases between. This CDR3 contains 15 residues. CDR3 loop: CASSLGLLYTDTQYF. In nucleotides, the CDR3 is TGCGCCAGCAGCTTGGGACTACTCTACACAGATACGCAGTATTTT.

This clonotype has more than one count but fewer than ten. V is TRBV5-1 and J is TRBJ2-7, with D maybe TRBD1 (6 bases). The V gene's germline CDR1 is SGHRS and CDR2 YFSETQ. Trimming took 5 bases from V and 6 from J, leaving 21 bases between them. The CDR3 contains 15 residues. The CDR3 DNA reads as TGCGCCAGCAGAACAGGGAGTGTATCCTCCGGCGAGCAGTACTTC. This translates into CASRTGSVSSGEQYF.

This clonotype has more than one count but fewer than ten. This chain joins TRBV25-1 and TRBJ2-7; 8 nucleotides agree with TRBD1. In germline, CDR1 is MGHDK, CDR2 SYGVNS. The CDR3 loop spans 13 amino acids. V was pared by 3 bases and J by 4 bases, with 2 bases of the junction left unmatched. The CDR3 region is CASSDQGAYEQYF. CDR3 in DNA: TGTGCCAGCAGTGACCAGGGGGCTTACGAGCAGTACTTC.

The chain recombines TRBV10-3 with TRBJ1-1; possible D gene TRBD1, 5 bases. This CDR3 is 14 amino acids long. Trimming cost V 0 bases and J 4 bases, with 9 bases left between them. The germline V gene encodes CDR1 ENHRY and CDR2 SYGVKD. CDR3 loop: CAISESIGATEAFF. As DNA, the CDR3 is TGTGCCATCAGTGAGTCGATCGGGGCCACTGAAGCTTTCTTT.

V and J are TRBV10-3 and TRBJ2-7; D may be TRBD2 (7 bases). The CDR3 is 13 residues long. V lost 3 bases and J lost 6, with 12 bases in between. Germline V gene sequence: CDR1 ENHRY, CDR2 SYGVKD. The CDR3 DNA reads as TGTGCCATCAGTGATAACAGGGAGGGCGAGCAGTACTTC. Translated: CAISDNREGEQYF.

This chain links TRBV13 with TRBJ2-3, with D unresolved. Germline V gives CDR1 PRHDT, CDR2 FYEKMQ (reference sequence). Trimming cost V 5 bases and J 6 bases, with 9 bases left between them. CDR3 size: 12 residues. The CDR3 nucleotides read TGTGCCAGCAGCCGCAGATTGGATACGCAGTATTTT. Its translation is CASSRRLDTQYF.

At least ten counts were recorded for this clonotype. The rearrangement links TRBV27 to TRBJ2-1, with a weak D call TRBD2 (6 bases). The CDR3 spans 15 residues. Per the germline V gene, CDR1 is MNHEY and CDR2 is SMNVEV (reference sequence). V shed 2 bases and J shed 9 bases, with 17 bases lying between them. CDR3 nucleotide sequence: TGTGCCAGCAGTTTAGGCAGGGCGGCGGAGGGTGAGCAGTTCTTC. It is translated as CASSLGRAAEGEQFF.

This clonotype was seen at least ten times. The CDR3 reads CSANPQGGGGYTF. In DNA form, the CDR3 reads TGCAGTGCCAATCCGCAGGGGGGCGGTGGCTACACCTTC. The V gene is TRBV20-1, the J gene TRBJ1-2; 7 bases align to TRBD1. V was clipped by 6 bases and J by 7 bases; unmatched bases: 11. Germline values: CDR1 DFQATT, CDR2 SNEGSKA (reference sequence). The CDR3 covers 13 residues.